The 2 T cell receptor beta chains given below trace back to one sample, sequenced in a study of T cell repertoires in cytomegalovirus infection. Each CDR3 protein is one row after TCRdb ran MiXCR on the reads. The table has about half a million distinct CDR3 sequences, 30% to 35% seen once. No antigen has been assigned to these receptors. Source: cultured PBMCs, taken from culture after CMV antigen stimulation. The receptors were sampled from a human donor in good health (CMV status not recorded). Some clones in this sample may be carry-over from other donors' samples.

This clonotype occurred many times. This chain uses TRBV7-8 with TRBJ2-7, with 15 bases identical to TRBD2. Germline lookup yields CDR1 SGHVS and CDR2 FQNEAQ. The CDR3 runs to 17 residues. V was clipped by 5 bases and J by 2 bases; unmatched bases: 7. CDR3 residues: CASSRGLAGGSAYEQYF. The CDR3 nucleotides read TGTGCCAGCAGCCGCGGACTAGCGGGAGGGAGTGCCTACGAGCAGTACTTC.

The V and J genes are TRBV7-9 and TRBJ2-7; 10 nucleotides line up with TRBD1. CDR3 size: 14 residues. Germline CDR1 SEHNR, CDR2 FQNEAQ (reference sequence). Losses at the gene ends were 3 bases for V and 5 bases for J; bases not matched to a gene: 4. CDR3 sequence reads: CASSLGTGVNEQYF. CDR3 DNA: TGTGCCAGCAGCTTGGGGACAGGGGTGAACGAGCAGTACTTC.